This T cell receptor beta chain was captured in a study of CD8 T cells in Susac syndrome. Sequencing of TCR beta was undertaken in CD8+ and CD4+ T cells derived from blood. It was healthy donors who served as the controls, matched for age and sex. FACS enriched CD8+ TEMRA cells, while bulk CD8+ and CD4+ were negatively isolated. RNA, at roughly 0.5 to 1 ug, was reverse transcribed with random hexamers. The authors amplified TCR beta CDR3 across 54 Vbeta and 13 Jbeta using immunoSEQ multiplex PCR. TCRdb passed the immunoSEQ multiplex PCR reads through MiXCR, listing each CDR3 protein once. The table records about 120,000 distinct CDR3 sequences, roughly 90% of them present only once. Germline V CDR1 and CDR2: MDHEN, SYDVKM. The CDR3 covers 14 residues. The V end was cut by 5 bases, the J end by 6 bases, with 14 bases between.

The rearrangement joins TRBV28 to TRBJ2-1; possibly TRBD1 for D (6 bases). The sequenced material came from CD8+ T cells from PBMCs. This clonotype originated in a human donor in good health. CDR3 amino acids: CASSLLGGSNEQFF. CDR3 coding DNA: TGTGCCAGCAGTCTCCTAGGGGGTAGCAATGAGCAGTTCTTC. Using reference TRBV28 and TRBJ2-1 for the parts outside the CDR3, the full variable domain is DVKVTQSSRYLVKRTGEKVFLECVQDMDHENMFWYRQDPGLGLRLIYFSYDVKMKEKGDIPEGYSVSREKKERFSLILESASTNQTSMYLCASSLLGGSNEQFFGPGTRLTVL.